There are many counts of the clone carrying this TCR beta chain. Recently diagnosed hyperthyroidism of less than 2 months' duration affected patients aged 18 to 65. This record belongs to a study of T cells in Graves' hyperthyroidism and ophthalmopathy. Amplified TCR beta CDR3 regions derived from RNA transcripts. The HTBI primer set served for first-round RT-PCR of the TCR CDR3. TCRdb independently ran MiXCR on the multiplex PCR reads; one entry per CDR3 protein. The data contain about 290,000 distinct CDR3 sequences, around 16% of them singletons. CDR1 is DFQATT, CDR2 SNEGSKA, per germline (reference sequence). The CDR3 spans 15 residues. V gave up 5 bases and J gave up 4 bases; unmatched junction bases: 12.

This sequence joins TRBV20-1 and TRBJ2-5; 8 bases match TRBD2. This TCR was sampled from a man between 25 and 39 years old with Graves' hyperthyroidism. Sequencing was performed on blood. CDR3 sequence: CSAWALSGGGETQYF. CDR3 sequence (DNA): TGCAGTGCTTGGGCCCTGTCGGGAGGGGGAGAGACCCAGTACTTC.